This T cell receptor beta chain was recorded in a study of blood T cell repertoires in COVID-19. Study context: The origin of the acute and convalescent COVID-19 samples was the United States, Italy and Spain. Sources were T cells, B-cell-depleted T cells, or PBMCs; the material itself was cDNA or gDNA.

The germline CDR1 and CDR2 sequences are SNHLY and FYNNEI. The V gene lost 4 bases and the J gene lost 0 bases, with 10 bases spanning the gap. The CDR3 is made up of 16 amino acids. Data came from immunoSEQ multiplex PCR; TCRdb stores just in-frame clones and leaves some out. Of 150,000 to 200,000 clones detected, more than 65% appear once; the ten largest clones hold roughly 2.6%. The source is a human donor with acute or convalescent COVID-19. The donor label of this sample is uncertain. The specimen sequenced was peripheral blood. The rearrangement links TRBV2 to TRBJ2-6; no clear D. Written as DNA, the CDR3 is TGTGCCAGCAGTGTTTTGTTCTCCTCTGGGGCCAACGTCCTGACTTTC. It is translated as CASSVLFSSGANVLTF.